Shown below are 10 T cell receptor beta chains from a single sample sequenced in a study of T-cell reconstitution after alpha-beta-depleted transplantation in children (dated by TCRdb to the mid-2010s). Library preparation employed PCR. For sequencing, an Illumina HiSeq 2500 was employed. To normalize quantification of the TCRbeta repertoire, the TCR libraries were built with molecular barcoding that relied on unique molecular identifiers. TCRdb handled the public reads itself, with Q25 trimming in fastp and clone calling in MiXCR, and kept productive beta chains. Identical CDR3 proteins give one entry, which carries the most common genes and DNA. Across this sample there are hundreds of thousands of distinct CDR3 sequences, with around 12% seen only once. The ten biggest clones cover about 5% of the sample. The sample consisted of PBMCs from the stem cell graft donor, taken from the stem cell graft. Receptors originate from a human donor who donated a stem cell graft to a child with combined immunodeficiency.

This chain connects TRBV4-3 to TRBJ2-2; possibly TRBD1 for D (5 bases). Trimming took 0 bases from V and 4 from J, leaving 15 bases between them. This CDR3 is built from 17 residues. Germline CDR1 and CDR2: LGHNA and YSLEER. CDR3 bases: TGCGCCAGCAGCCAAGATCGGAATCAGGGAAGCACCGGGGAGCTGTTTTTT. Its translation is CASSQDRNQGSTGELFF.

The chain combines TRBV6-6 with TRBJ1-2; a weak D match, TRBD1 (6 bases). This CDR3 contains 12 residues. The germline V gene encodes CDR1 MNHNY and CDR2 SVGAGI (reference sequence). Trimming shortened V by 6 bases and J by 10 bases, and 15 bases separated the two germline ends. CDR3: CASSGTRGTYTF. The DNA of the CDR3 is TGTGCCAGCAGCGGGACACGAGGGACCTACACCTTC.

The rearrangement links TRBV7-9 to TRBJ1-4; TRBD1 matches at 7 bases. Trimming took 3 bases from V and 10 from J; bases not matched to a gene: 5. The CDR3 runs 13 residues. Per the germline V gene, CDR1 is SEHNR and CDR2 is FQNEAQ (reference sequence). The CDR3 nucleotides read TGTGCCAGCAGCTTCAGGGGGACTGGAAAACTGTTTTTT. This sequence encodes CASSFRGTGKLFF.

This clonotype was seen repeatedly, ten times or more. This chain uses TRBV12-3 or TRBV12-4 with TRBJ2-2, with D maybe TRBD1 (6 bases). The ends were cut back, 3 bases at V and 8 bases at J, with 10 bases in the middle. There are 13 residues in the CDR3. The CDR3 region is CASSLTGPGELFF. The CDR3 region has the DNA TGTGCCAGCAGTTTGACAGGCCCGGGGGAGCTGTTTTTT.

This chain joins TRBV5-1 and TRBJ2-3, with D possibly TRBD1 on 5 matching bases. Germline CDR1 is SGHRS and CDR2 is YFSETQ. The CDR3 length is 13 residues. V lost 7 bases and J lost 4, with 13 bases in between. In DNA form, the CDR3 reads TGCGCCAGCGCCAGGGTCCTCGCAGATACGCAGTATTTT. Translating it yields CASARVLADTQYF.

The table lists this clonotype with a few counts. The CDR3, as DNA: TGTGCCAGCACCCTCATGTCCGGTTTTAGCTCCTACAATGAGCAGTTCTTC. Translated: CASTLMSGFSSYNEQFF. The V gene is TRBV6-1, the J gene TRBJ2-1; no firm D call. The CDR3 has 17 residues. Germline lookup yields CDR1 MNHNS and CDR2 SASEGT. V was cut by 7 bases and J by 0 bases, with 19 bases left in between.

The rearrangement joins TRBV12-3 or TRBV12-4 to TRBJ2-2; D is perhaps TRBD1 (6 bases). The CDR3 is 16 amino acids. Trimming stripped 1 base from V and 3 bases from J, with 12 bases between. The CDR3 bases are TGTGCCAGCAGTTTAGGGCAGGGGCCTTACACCGGGGAGCTGTTTTTT. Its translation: CASSLGQGPYTGELFF.

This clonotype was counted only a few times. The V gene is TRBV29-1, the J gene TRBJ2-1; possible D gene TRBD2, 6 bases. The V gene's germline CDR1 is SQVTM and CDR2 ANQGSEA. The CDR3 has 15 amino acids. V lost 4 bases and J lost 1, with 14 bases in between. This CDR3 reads CSVGGGTFSYNEQFF. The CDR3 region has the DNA TGCAGCGTTGGCGGTGGGACTTTTTCCTACAATGAGCAGTTCTTC.

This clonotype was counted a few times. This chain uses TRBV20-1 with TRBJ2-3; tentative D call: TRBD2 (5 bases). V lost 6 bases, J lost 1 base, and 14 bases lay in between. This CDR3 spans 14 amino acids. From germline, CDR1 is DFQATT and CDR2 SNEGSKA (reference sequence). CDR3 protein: CSAASSEGTDTQYF. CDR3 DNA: TGCAGTGCCGCATCTTCGGAGGGCACAGATACGCAGTATTTT.

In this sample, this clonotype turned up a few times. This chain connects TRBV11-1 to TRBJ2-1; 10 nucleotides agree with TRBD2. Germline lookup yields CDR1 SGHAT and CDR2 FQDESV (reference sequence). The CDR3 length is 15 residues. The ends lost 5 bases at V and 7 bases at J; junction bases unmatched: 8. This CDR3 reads CASSPQGLAENEQFF. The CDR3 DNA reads TGTGCCAGCAGCCCCCAAGGACTAGCGGAAAATGAGCAGTTCTTC.